Each of the 27 T cell receptor beta chains below was sequenced from the same sample in a study of T-cell memory formation after mild COVID-19. TCRdb re-called the 5' RACE reads through MiXCR, storing one row per CDR3 protein. The sample lists a few hundred thousand distinct CDR3 sequences, 20% to 25% occurring once. Source material: PBMCs or a T cell subset sorted from them (not recorded which). All receptors derive from a man aged 18 to 30 who had mild COVID-19 (a few samples of this study predate the infection). Cell type and time point are not known.

The chain carries TRBV3-1 and TRBJ1-1, with D possibly TRBD1 on 6 matching bases. The CDR3 contains 15 residues. V lost 0 bases to trimming and J lost 8 bases, with 16 bases between them. Germline lookup yields CDR1 LGHDT and CDR2 YNNKEL (reference sequence). CDR3 loop: CASSQDPRQAIEAFF. The CDR3 region has the DNA TGTGCCAGCAGCCAAGATCCCCGACAGGCCATAGAAGCTTTCTTT.

The rearrangement joins TRBV10-3 to TRBJ2-5; the D gene is possibly TRBD1 (6 bases). Trimming removed 3 bases at V and 1 base at J, with 12 bases between. The CDR3 sequence is 15 residues long. Looked up from germline, CDR1 is ENHRY and CDR2 is SYGVKD. CDR3 loop: CAISDSTGTQETQYF. The CDR3 DNA sequence: TGTGCCATCAGTGATTCCACAGGGACCCAAGAGACCCAGTACTTC.

This clonotype was counted only a few times. This chain connects TRBV7-9 to TRBJ1-1; D remains unclear. V lost 6 bases, J lost 1 base, and 9 bases lay in between. Germline assignment: CDR1 SEHNR and CDR2 FQNEAQ (reference sequence). The CDR3 runs to 13 residues. Written as DNA, the CDR3 is TGTGCCAGCAGTCAGACACCGAACACTGAAGCTTTCTTT. It specifies CASSQTPNTEAFF.

This clonotype was observed a few times. The chain has TRBV5-1 and TRBJ1-2; 10 nucleotides align to TRBD1. The V gene end was trimmed by 2 bases and the J gene end by 8 bases; junction bases not matched to a gene: 15. The CDR3 contains 17 residues. The germline gives CDR1 SGHRS, CDR2 YFSETQ. CDR3: CASSLSPPGTGVVGYTF. CDR3 coding DNA: TGCGCCAGCAGCTTAAGCCCCCCGGGGACAGGGGTTGTCGGCTACACCTTC.

This clonotype was recorded a few times. The V and J genes are TRBV6-6 and TRBJ2-3; TRBD1 or TRBD2 may be the D gene (5 bases each). Trimming removed 6 bases at V and 3 bases at J, with 10 bases between. The CDR3 has 13 residues. Germline values: CDR1 MNHNY, CDR2 SVGAGI (reference sequence). CDR3 sequence (DNA): TGTGCCAGCAGGGGGCCGGGGACAGATACGCAGTATTTT. Its translation: CASRGPGTDTQYF.

The rearrangement uses TRBV20-1 and TRBJ1-5; D gene uncertain. The CDR3 totals 14 residues. CDR1 DFQATT and CDR2 SNEGSKA come from the germline V gene (reference sequence). The chain's CDR3 is CSPKAGLTNQPQHF. Written as DNA, the CDR3 is TGCAGCCCTAAAGCGGGCCTCACGAATCAGCCCCAGCATTTT.

V usage is TRBV7-8 and J usage is TRBJ2-1, with D possibly TRBD2 on 7 matching bases. V lost 0 bases and J lost 8, with 11 bases in between. Germline loops: CDR1 SGHVS, CDR2 FQNEAQ. The CDR3 length is 14 residues. The CDR3 nucleotides are TGTGCCAGCAGCTTAGCGGGGGGGACACATGAGCAGTTCTTC. It specifies CASSLAGGTHEQFF. The full variable domain, rest sourced from reference TRBV7-8 and TRBJ2-1, is GAGVSQSPRYKVAKRGQDVALRCDPISGHVSLFWYQQALGQGPEFLTYFQNEAQLDKSGLPSDRFFAERPEGSVSTLKIQRTQQEDSAVYLCASSLAGGTHEQFFGPGTRLTVL.

This clonotype was counted between two and nine times. The rearrangement joins TRBV6-2 or TRBV6-3 to TRBJ1-2, with D possibly TRBD1 on 6 matching bases. The V gene lost 8 bases and the J gene lost 5 bases, with 15 bases spanning the gap. The germline V gene has CDR1 MNHEY and CDR2 SVGEGT. This CDR3 comprises 13 residues. The CDR3, as DNA: TGTGCCAGCGGCGCGGGGGCCGGGTATGGCTACACCTTC. Amino acid sequence: CASGAGAGYGYTF.

The chain carries TRBV5-1 and TRBJ2-1; D might be TRBD2 (7 bases). The ends were cut back, 0 bases at V and 10 bases at J, with 20 bases in the middle. Germline CDR1 and CDR2: SGHRS and YFSETQ. The CDR3 runs 16 residues. This CDR3 is CASSLAIVGGRQEQFF. The CDR3 DNA follows: TGCGCCAGCAGCTTGGCCATAGTGGGGGGGCGGCAGGAGCAGTTCTTC.

This clonotype occurred many times. V and J are TRBV6-1 and TRBJ2-2, with 7 bases fitting TRBD2. CDR1 is MNHNS and CDR2 is SASEGT in the germline V gene. This CDR3 contains 14 residues. V lost 3 bases and J lost 5; bases outside the gene matches: 3. The DNA of the CDR3 is TGTGCCAGCAGTGAGCCCGGGGGGACCGGGGAGCTGTTTTTT. As protein: CASSEPGGTGELFF.

The chain recombines TRBV6-6 with TRBJ2-1; 11 bases are a match to TRBD2. The V and J ends lost 7 bases and 8 bases, in that order; junction bases with no gene match: 7. This CDR3 contains 14 residues. Germline assignment: CDR1 MNHNY and CDR2 SVGAGI (reference sequence). The CDR3, as DNA: TGTGCCAGCACAGAGTTAGCGGGGGGGGATGAGCAGTTCTTC. This codes for CASTELAGGDEQFF.

This clonotype has only a few counts. The CDR3 bases are TGTGCCAGCACCGCGGCGGGGGGCGAAGATACGCAGTATTTT. Amino acids: CASTAAGGEDTQYF. The chain is built from TRBV12-3 or TRBV12-4 and TRBJ2-3; 8 nucleotides match TRBD2. V lost 7 bases and J lost 5; bases outside the gene matches: 8. CDR3 size: 14 residues.

This clonotype showed up just a few times. The V call is TRBV15, the J call TRBJ1-4; 7 bases match TRBD1. The germline CDR1 and CDR2 sequences are LNHNV and YYDKDF (reference sequence). V trimming: 0 bases; J trimming: 10 bases; junction bases outside the gene matches: 8. The CDR3 totals 15 residues. The CDR3 is CATSRDERGRIKLFF. CDR3 nucleotide sequence: TGTGCCACCAGCAGAGATGAGAGGGGGCGCATAAAACTGTTTTTT. The full variable domain, with the rest looked up from reference TRBV15 and TRBJ1-4, is DAMVIQNPRYQVTQFGKPVTLSCSQTLNHNVMYWYQQKSSQAPKLLFHYYDKDFNNEADTPDNFQSRRPNTSFCFLDIRSPGLGDTAMYLCATSRDERGRIKLFFGSGTQLSVL.

The rearrangement links TRBV7-2 to TRBJ2-1, with 13 bases that match TRBD2. With V trimmed by 5 bases and J by 10 bases, 8 bases remained unmatched. This CDR3 is built from 15 residues. Germline CDR1 and CDR2: SGHTA and FQGNSA. CDR3 in DNA: TGTGCCAGCAGCCTTAGACTAGCGGGGGGACCCGAGCAGTTCTTC. This sequence encodes CASSLRLAGGPEQFF.

The rearrangement links TRBV20-1 to TRBJ1-6, with TRBD1 as a possible D gene (5 bases). Between the trimmed V and J ends, which lost 6 bases and 0 bases, there was a span of 12 bases. Germline V gene data show CDR1 as DFQATT and CDR2 as SNEGSKA (reference sequence). CDR3 length equals 15 residues. The CDR3 DNA reads as TGCAGTGCACGTTCGGGGGGCTCCTATAATTCACCCCTCCACTTT. This codes for CSARSGGSYNSPLHF.

This clonotype was counted only a few times. The CDR3 spells CASSQVLTGTARGEQYF. The CDR3 region has the DNA TGCGCCAGCAGCCAAGTACTAACCGGGACAGCCAGGGGGGAGCAGTACTTC. The chain carries TRBV4-1 and TRBJ2-7; 7 bases are a match to TRBD1. The germline V gene has CDR1 MGHRA and CDR2 YSYEKL. V shed 1 base, J shed 7 bases, and the junction held 16 bases outside the gene matches. The CDR3 is made up of 17 amino acids.

Here the CDR3 reads CASSFSGKGNQPQHF. In DNA form, the CDR3 reads TGTGCCAGCAGTTTTTCAGGCAAAGGTAATCAGCCCCAGCATTTT. J is TRBJ1-5 and V is TRBV12-3 or TRBV12-4; D gene uncertain. CDR3 size: 15 residues. V was shortened by 3 bases and J by 4 bases, with 13 bases between the two germline ends.

This chain joins TRBV7-9 and TRBJ2-5; tentatively, D is TRBD1 or TRBD2 (5 bases each). This CDR3 contains 16 residues. Trimming pared 5 bases from V and 10 bases from J, leaving 26 bases between. Germline V gene data show CDR1 as SEHNR and CDR2 as FQNEAQ (reference sequence). The CDR3 DNA is TGTGCCAGCAGCGAAAGAGCGGAGATCTTATCTGGGGGCCAGTACTTC. It specifies CASSERAEILSGGQYF. The whole variable domain, filled in from reference TRBV7-9 and TRBJ2-5, reads DTGVSQNPRHKITKRGQNVTFRCDPISEHNRLYWYRQTLGQGPEFLTYFQNEAQLEKSRLLSDRFSAERPKGSFSTLEIQRTEQGDSAMYLCASSERAEILSGGQYFGPGTRLLVL.

This clonotype showed up many times. This chain joins TRBV12-3 or TRBV12-4 and TRBJ2-3; D gene ambiguous. The CDR3 is 14 residues long. V shed 7 bases and J shed 3 bases, with 14 bases lying between them. The CDR3 DNA follows: TGTGCCAGCACCCTATGGCTCCCGACAGATACGCAGTATTTT. Its protein is CASTLWLPTDTQYF.

V is TRBV11-2 and J is TRBJ1-4, with D possibly matching TRBD1 (5 bases). Germline V gene sequence: CDR1 SGHAT, CDR2 FQNNGV. The length of the CDR3 is 15 residues. V lost 1 base, J lost 5 bases, and 11 bases lay in between. The CDR3, as DNA: TGTGCCAGCAGCTTAGGTGACAGTTTGAATGAAAAACTGTTTTTT. This codes for CASSLGDSLNEKLFF.

In its sample, this clonotype was seen many times. This sequence joins TRBV20-1 and TRBJ2-1, with 9 positions matching TRBD2. The CDR3 consists of 15 residues. V lost 1 base to trimming and J lost 5 bases; unmatched junction nucleotides: 6. The V gene's germline CDR1 is DFQATT and CDR2 SNEGSKA (reference sequence). CDR3 loop: CSARGGGGANNEQFF. The CDR3 DNA reads TGCAGTGCTAGAGGAGGCGGGGGGGCCAACAATGAGCAGTTCTTC.

This clonotype was counted ten times or more. The chain couples TRBV4-1 to TRBJ2-5; no firm D call. Germline loops: CDR1 MGHRA, CDR2 YSYEKL. This CDR3 has 15 amino acids. Trimming removed 0 bases at V and 2 bases at J, with 10 bases between. The CDR3 reads CASSQDPGAQETQYF. The DNA for the CDR3 is TGCGCCAGCAGCCAAGATCCGGGCGCTCAAGAGACCCAGTACTTC.

The genes are TRBV7-3 and TRBJ2-3; D gene uncertain. Per the germline V gene, CDR1 is SGHTA and CDR2 is FQGTGA. CDR3 length: 17 residues. Trimming took off 1 base at V and 4 bases at J, with 18 bases between the two ends. CDR3 sequence (DNA): TGTGCCAGCAGCTTAAGGTTCGGGTGGGATGTGGCAGATACGCAGTATTTT. Translation: CASSLRFGWDVADTQYF.

This clonotype has a handful of counts. The chain uses TRBV4-1 and TRBJ1-5; possibly TRBD1 for D (5 bases). Trimming left V 4 bases short and J 3 bases short, with 13 bases between. This CDR3 comprises 15 residues. Germline CDR1 reads MGHRA; CDR2 reads YSYEKL. The CDR3 region is CASSLWDGLNQPQHF. In DNA, the CDR3 is TGCGCCAGCAGCCTTTGGGACGGTCTCAATCAGCCCCAGCATTTT.

The chain combines TRBV7-2 with TRBJ2-7; 9 bases are shared with TRBD1. J gave up 5 bases and V 5 bases, and 7 bases lay outside the gene matches. Germline lookup yields CDR1 SGHTA and CDR2 FQGNSA. There are 14 residues in the CDR3. The CDR3 here is CASSRGTGINEQYF. The DNA for the CDR3 is TGTGCCAGCAGCCGAGGGACAGGGATAAACGAGCAGTACTTC.

The J gene is TRBJ2-1, the V gene TRBV6-2 or TRBV6-3; D ambiguous. Germline values: CDR1 MNHEY, CDR2 SVGEGT. Between the trimmed V and J ends, which lost 5 bases and 8 bases, there was a span of 16 bases. CDR3 length equals 14 residues. The CDR3 DNA is TGTGCCAGCAGTCGCCGGGTAGGCGGCGATGAGCAGTTCTTC. Encoded protein: CASSRRVGGDEQFF.

V and J are TRBV10-2 and TRBJ1-1, with a weak D call TRBD1 (5 bases). Germline V gene lookup returns CDR1 WSHSY and CDR2 SAAADI. CDR3 length: 14 residues. The V and J ends lost 7 bases and 0 bases respectively, with 12 bases between them. CDR3 DNA: TGCGCCAGCACGATGGGACGGCTGAACACTGAAGCTTTCTTT. It encodes CASTMGRLNTEAFF.